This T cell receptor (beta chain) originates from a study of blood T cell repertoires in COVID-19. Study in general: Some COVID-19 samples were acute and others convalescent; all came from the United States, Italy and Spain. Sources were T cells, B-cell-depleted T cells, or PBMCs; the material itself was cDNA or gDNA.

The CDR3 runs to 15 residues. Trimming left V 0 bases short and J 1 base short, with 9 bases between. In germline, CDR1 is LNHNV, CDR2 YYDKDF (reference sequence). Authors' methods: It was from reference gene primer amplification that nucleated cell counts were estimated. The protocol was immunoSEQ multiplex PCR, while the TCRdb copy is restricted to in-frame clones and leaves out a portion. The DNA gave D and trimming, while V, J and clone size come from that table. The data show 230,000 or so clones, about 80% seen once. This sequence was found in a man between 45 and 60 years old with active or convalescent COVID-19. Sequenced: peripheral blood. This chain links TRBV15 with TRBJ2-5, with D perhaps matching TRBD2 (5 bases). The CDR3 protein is CATSRDLAAQETQYF. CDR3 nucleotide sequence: TGTGCCACCAGCAGAGACCTAGCAGCCCAAGAGACCCAGTACTTC.